Below are 8 T cell receptor beta chains sequenced from a single sample in a study of technical replicates of blood from several donors. Only in-frame clones appear in the TCRdb table, and some are missing; sequencing was by immunoSEQ multiplex PCR. The table records tens of thousands of clones, about 92% of them present only once. Sequencing was performed on T cells isolated from PBMCs. These receptors were taken from a human donor in good health.

The chain couples TRBV5-4 to TRBJ2-4, with D unclear. Per germline, CDR1 SGHNT and CDR2 YYREEE (reference sequence). The ends were cut back, 2 bases at V and 2 bases at J, with 11 bases in the middle. The CDR3 is 15 amino acids. The CDR3: CASSLSSKTKNIQYF. Written as DNA, the CDR3 is TGTGCCAGCAGCTTAAGCTCAAAGACCAAAAACATTCAGTACTTC. Variable domain in full (rest from reference TRBV5-4 and TRBJ2-4): ETGVTQSPTHLIKTRGQQVTLRCSSQSGHNTVSWYQQALGQGPQFIFQYYREEENGRGNFPPRFSGLQFPNYSSELNVNALELDDSALYLCASSLSSKTKNIQYFGAGTRLSVL.

The V and J genes are TRBV5-1 and TRBJ2-3, with D possibly matching TRBD2 (6 bases). The CDR3 consists of 15 residues. The V gene lost 5 bases and the J gene lost 4 bases, with 17 bases spanning the gap. CDR1 and CDR2 from the germline V gene are SGHRS and YFSETQ. The CDR3 spells CASSISLRLADTQYF. CDR3 coding DNA: TGCGCCAGCAGTATCTCCCTAAGACTAGCAGATACGCAGTATTTT.

This chain uses TRBV5-1 with TRBJ2-5; 10 nucleotides align to TRBD2. The CDR3 has 19 amino acids. The J segment lost 3 bases and the V segment lost 2 bases, leaving 16 bases of the junction unmatched. Germline CDR1 and CDR2: SGHRS and YFSETQ. For the CDR3, the DNA is TGCGCCAGCAGCTTCGGACAGGGCGTTTCCCTAGCGGGAGAAGAGACCCAGTACTTC. As protein: CASSFGQGVSLAGEETQYF.

The chain employs TRBV28 and TRBJ1-2, with 7 bases fitting TRBD1. Germline trimming cut 5 bases from V and 6 bases from J; bases unmatched to any gene: 18. Germline CDR1 is MDHEN and CDR2 is SYDVKM. CDR3 length: 17 residues. CDR3 loop: CASSQRGTALPPNGYTF. CDR3 nucleotides: TGTGCCAGCAGTCAACGGGGGACAGCGCTACCTCCTAATGGCTACACCTTC.

V gene TRBV19 combines with J gene TRBJ2-3, with unresolved D. CDR1 and CDR2 (germline): LNHDA, SQIVND (reference sequence). This CDR3 has 16 amino acids. V was pared by 4 bases and J by 0 bases, with 14 bases between. The CDR3 bases are TGTGCCAGTAGTAGGCGTAGCCTTAAAAGCACAGATACGCAGTATTTT. It is translated as CASSRRSLKSTDTQYF.

V usage is TRBV6-5 and J usage is TRBJ2-7, with 8 bases lining up with TRBD2. Germline values: CDR1 MNHEY, CDR2 SVGAGI. This CDR3 has 13 amino acids. J lost 1 base, V lost 8 bases, and 4 bases had no gene match. The chain's CDR3 is CASGREVSYEQYF. The CDR3 DNA follows: TGTGCCAGCGGGCGGGAGGTTTCCTACGAGCAGTACTTC.

This chain uses TRBV20-1 with TRBJ1-4; no clear D gene. The germline CDR1 and CDR2 sequences are DFQATT and SNEGSKA (reference sequence). Deletions cut 5 bases from V and 13 bases from J, with 11 bases between. The CDR3 loop spans 10 amino acids. CDR3 in DNA: TGCAGTGCTTTTCGGGAGGCACTGTTTTTT. This sequence encodes CSAFREALFF.

The rearrangement joins TRBV5-6 to TRBJ1-5, with TRBD1 matching over 9 bases. Germline loops: CDR1 SGHDT, CDR2 YYEEEE. This CDR3 has 14 residues. The V segment lost 3 bases and the J segment 6 bases; nucleotides outside the gene matches: 4. This CDR3 reads CASSSGTGTQPQHF. The CDR3 region has the DNA TGTGCCAGCAGCTCCGGGACAGGGACTCAGCCCCAGCATTTT.